Listed below are T cell receptor beta chains from one sample, sequenced in a study of OX40 agonist ivuxolimab in advanced cancers. Profiled with immunoSEQ multiplex PCR; TCRdb holds only in-frame clones, not every one. Among more than 45,000 clones listed, roughly 92% were seen once. Sequenced here: CD4+ or CD8+ T cells sorted from blood, sampled in a trial of the OX40 agonist ivuxolimab. The receptors come from an adult with an advanced solid tumor such as melanoma, head and neck, liver or kidney cancer. The conserved cysteine and the conserved F or W are not part of the CDR3 here. D genes are given only for firm matches.

V	J	D	CDR3
TRBV5-1	TRBJ2-1	TRBD1	ASSLTGVYNEQF
TRBV28	TRBJ1-5	TRBD1	ASRQGAQPQH
TRBV27	TRBJ2-2	.	ASSLSWAGELF
TRBV9	TRBJ2-3	TRBD2	ASSVEAGGTGTDTQY
TRBV28	TRBJ2-7	.	ASSWVGQSYEQY
TRBV6-5	TRBJ2-1	TRBD2	ASSYGLGDYNEQF
TRBV30	TRBJ1-3	.	AWIGDSGNTIY
TRBV29-1	TRBJ2-1	.	SYEGLAGDFYNEQF
TRBV2	TRBJ1-5	TRBD1	ASSDDRAQH
TRBV7-9	TRBJ2-5	.	ASSLRVDETQY
TRBV5-6	TRBJ1-2	.	ASRSGTTGGYT
TRBV28	TRBJ2-1	.	AIRRFGYNEQF
TRBV5-1	TRBJ2-7	.	ASSLEDVGSGSNEQY
TRBV10-3	TRBJ2-7	TRBD2	AIASGTSGSSYEQY
TRBV9	TRBJ2-1	TRBD2	ASSPHVTSGHNEQF
TRBV6-5	TRBJ2-5	TRBD2	ASSYSTLAGGETQY
TRBV2	TRBJ2-7	.	ASRRNIVLSEQY
TRBV27	TRBJ2-7	.	ASTSGGSEQY
TRBV28	TRBJ2-7	.	ASSFSPKLITYEQY
TRBV27	TRBJ2-2	.	ASSLSNTGELF
TRBV13	TRBJ2-7	.	ASSLGTTSYEQY
TRBV29-1	TRBJ2-3	TRBD2	SVPIAGDPTDTQY
TRBV27	TRBJ2-7	.	ASRVYGESSYEQY
TRBV4-2	TRBJ2-3	TRBD2	ASKTSGTMADTQY
TRBV21-1	TRBJ1-2	.	ASSPTQGVVYGHT
TRBV6-6	TRBJ2-1	TRBD2	ASSFAGVRDEQF
TRBV21-1	TRBJ2-7	.	ASSTRLAVVSYEQY